Presented here are 21 T cell receptor beta chains from one specimen sequenced in a study of technical replicates of blood from several donors. The repertoire was sequenced with immunoSEQ multiplex PCR; TCRdb's copy has only in-frame clones and lacks some. The repertoire consists of approximately 59,000 clones, with approximately 83% occurring once and the leading ten covering approximately 5.4%. Input material: PBMCs. The receptor source for this set is a human donor in good health. Some clones in this sample may be carry-over from other donors' samples.

This chain uses TRBV6-9 with TRBJ2-3; TRBD2 might be the D (5 bases). This CDR3 has 14 amino acids. Germline-derived CDR1 and CDR2 are MNHGY and SVAAGI. V was cut by 6 bases and J by 4 bases, with 14 bases left in between. CDR3 nucleotide sequence: TGTGCCAGCAGCCGCACTAGGACGGCAGATACGCAGTATTTT. Translating gives CASSRTRTADTQYF.

This clone was counted once. The J gene is TRBJ1-1, the V gene TRBV7-9; 8 bases are shared with TRBD1. Germline lookup yields CDR1 SEHNR and CDR2 FQNEAQ (reference sequence). V lost 3 bases, J lost 0 bases, and 6 bases stayed unmatched. The CDR3 sequence is 16 residues long. The CDR3 nucleotides are TGTGCCAGCAGCTTGATACAGGGGGGAATGAACACTGAAGCTTTCTTT. Amino acids: CASSLIQGGMNTEAFF.

This chain links TRBV30 with TRBJ2-7, with D perhaps TRBD2 (5 bases). The CDR3 is made up of 13 amino acids. Germline loops: CDR1 GTSNPN, CDR2 SVGIG (reference sequence). V lost 4 bases to trimming and J lost 1 base, with 11 bases between them. The CDR3 DNA is TGTGCCTGGAATGTCGGGGAATCCTACGAGCAGTACTTC. This codes for CAWNVGESYEQYF.

V usage is TRBV14 and J usage is TRBJ1-6, with D perhaps TRBD1 (5 bases). CDR1 SGHDN and CDR2 FVKESK come from the germline V gene. The ends were cut back, 3 bases at V and 7 bases at J, with 10 bases in the middle. The CDR3 is 14 residues long. CDR3 protein: CASSQRTLNSPLHF. CDR3 DNA sequence: TGTGCCAGCAGCCAGCGGACACTGAATTCACCCCTCCACTTT.

The rearrangement links TRBV19 to TRBJ2-3; D is unresolved. This CDR3 is built from 14 residues. Trimming removed 1 base at V and 4 bases at J, with 9 bases between. Germline lookup yields CDR1 LNHDA and CDR2 SQIVND (reference sequence). CDR3 nucleotides: TGTGCCAGTAGTATAGGCGGCTTAGCAGATACGCAGTATTTT. Residues: CASSIGGLADTQYF.

CDR3 in DNA: TGTGCCAGCAGCTACCGACAAGTCACTGAAGCTTTCTTT. The encoded protein is CASSYRQVTEAFF. The chain employs TRBV5-5 and TRBJ1-1; D gene unclear. Germline V CDR1 and CDR2: SGHKS, YYEKEE (reference sequence). V lost 3 bases, J lost 4 bases, and 10 bases lay in between. The CDR3 is 13 residues long.

The chain carries TRBV10-3 and TRBJ1-3; D perhaps matches TRBD1 (5 bases). Germline V gene data show CDR1 as ENHRY and CDR2 as SYGVKD. The CDR3 has 15 residues. Trimming removed 4 bases from V and 0 bases from J, with 10 bases in between. The CDR3 coding sequence is TGTGCCATCAGTGGGACCGGGGGCTCTGGAAACACCATATATTTT. Translated: CAISGTGGSGNTIYF.

This clone was picked up many times. The rearrangement joins TRBV5-1 to TRBJ2-1, with 7 bases aligning to TRBD1. Germline V gives CDR1 SGHRS, CDR2 YFSETQ. The CDR3 has 14 residues. Trimming at V came to 5 bases and at J to 4 bases, leaving 6 bases not matched to a gene. CDR3 nucleotide sequence: TGCGCCAGCAGTGCTGCAGGGGGTTACAATGAGCAGTTCTTC. Its protein product is CASSAAGGYNEQFF.

The V gene is TRBV6-1, the J gene TRBJ2-1, with TRBD2 identical over 13 bases. V trimming: 4 bases; J trimming: 5 bases; junction bases outside the gene matches: 8. In germline, CDR1 is MNHNS, CDR2 SASEGT. The CDR3 extends over 17 amino acids. The CDR3 bases are TGTGCCAGCAGTGCCACACTTGGGACTAGCGGGAACAATGAGCAGTTCTTC. This translates into CASSATLGTSGNNEQFF.

CDR3 region: CASSFDSHTEAFF. CDR3 DNA sequence: TGTGCCAGCAGCTTTGACAGCCACACTGAAGCTTTCTTT. V gene TRBV7-9 combines with J gene TRBJ1-1; D is perhaps TRBD1 (5 bases). The CDR3 is 13 amino acids. Germline V gene lookup returns CDR1 SEHNR and CDR2 FQNEAQ (reference sequence). The V end was cut by 3 bases, the J end by 3 bases, with 8 bases between.

V usage is TRBV5-6 and J usage is TRBJ2-7, with D maybe TRBD1 (6 bases). With 4 bases removed from V and 3 bases from J, the gap between germline ends came to 11 bases. This CDR3 has 13 residues. The V gene's germline CDR1 is SGHDT and CDR2 YYEEEE. CDR3 amino acids: CASSRDRNYEQYF. The DNA of the CDR3 is TGTGCCAGCAGCCGCGACAGGAACTACGAGCAGTACTTC.

The chain uses TRBV5-6 and TRBJ1-1, with TRBD1 matching 9 bases. V was pared by 5 bases and J by 1 base, with 9 bases of the junction left unmatched. The CDR3 spans 16 residues. CDR1 is SGHDT and CDR2 is YYEEEE in the germline V gene. The CDR3 DNA reads as TGTGCCAGCAGAAAGGCCGGACAGGGGAGGAACACTGAAGCTTTCTTT. This encodes CASRKAGQGRNTEAFF.

This chain links TRBV18 with TRBJ2-3, with 13 nucleotides matching TRBD2. V lost 5 bases and J lost 0; bases outside the gene matches: 5. This CDR3 is 17 amino acids long. The V gene's germline CDR1 is KGHSH and CDR2 LQKENI. CDR3: CASSSWTSGGSTDTQYF. CDR3 nucleotides: TGTGCCAGCTCATCTTGGACTAGCGGGGGTAGCACAGATACGCAGTATTTT.

The CDR3 region is CASSHGGSADTQYF. The CDR3 bases are TGTGCCAGCAGCCACGGGGGGTCCGCAGATACGCAGTATTTT. The genes are TRBV7-6 and TRBJ2-3, with 7 positions matching TRBD2. CDR3 size: 14 residues. Germline CDR1 reads SGHVS; CDR2 reads FNYEAQ. The trim removed 5 bases at V and 4 bases at J, leaving 6 bases unmatched.

This sequence joins TRBV7-8 and TRBJ2-7; 10 nucleotides line up with TRBD1. The J segment lost 2 bases and the V segment lost 3 bases, leaving 13 bases of the junction unmatched. The germline CDR1 and CDR2 sequences are SGHVS and FQNEAQ. CDR3 length equals 18 residues. CDR3 sequence (DNA): TGTGCCAGCAGCTTTATACCTCCGGGACAGGGGATACCCTACGAGCAGTACTTC. Its translation is CASSFIPPGQGIPYEQYF.

This chain joins TRBV4-3 and TRBJ2-6; a possible D gene is TRBD2 (5 bases). The CDR3 is 16 amino acids. Germline V gene sequence: CDR1 LGHNA, CDR2 YSLEER. Trimming shortened V by 4 bases and J by 4 bases, and 14 bases separated the two germline ends. CDR3 DNA: TGCGCCAGCAGCCCAAGAGGAGGTGGCGGGGCCAACGTCCTGACTTTC. Translation: CASSPRGGGGANVLTF.

This clone was seen a few times. Here the CDR3 reads CASSQKAQGDEKLFF. DNA of the CDR3: TGTGCCAGCAGTCAAAAGGCGCAGGGTGACGAAAAACTGTTTTTT. The rearrangement links TRBV21-1 to TRBJ1-4; TRBD1, the table's D call, lacks a check against the DNA. TRBV21-1 is a known pseudogene. This CDR3 region has 15 residues.

This clone has only one observation. The rearrangement joins TRBV30 to TRBJ2-1; D may be TRBD2 (5 bases). Germline values: CDR1 GTSNPN, CDR2 SVGIG (reference sequence). The CDR3 sequence is 11 residues long. Trimming took 3 bases from V and 9 from J, leaving 9 bases between them. The CDR3 reads CAWSEGSEQFF. DNA of the CDR3: TGTGCCTGGAGCGAGGGAAGTGAGCAGTTCTTC.

The gene calls are TRBV7-9 and TRBJ2-5; 8 bases line up with TRBD1. V lost 5 bases and J lost 4; bases outside the gene matches: 6. This CDR3 has 14 residues. CDR1 is SEHNR and CDR2 is FQNEAQ in the germline V gene (reference sequence). Here the CDR3 DNA reads TGTGCCAGCAGCGACACAGGGGGTTCAGAGACCCAGTACTTC. Amino acid sequence: CASSDTGGSETQYF. Full variable domain (missing parts from reference TRBV7-9 and TRBJ2-5): DTGVSQNPRHKITKRGQNVTFRCDPISEHNRLYWYRQTLGQGPEFLTYFQNEAQLEKSRLLSDRFSAERPKGSFSTLEIQRTEQGDSAMYLCASSDTGGSETQYFGPGTRLLVL.

The CDR3 DNA follows: TGCGCCAGCGGGAGTTCCACGATATGGGAGACCCAGTACTTC. Translated, it gives CASGSSTIWETQYF. The chain has TRBV5-1 and TRBJ2-5; a weak D match, TRBD2 (5 bases). Deletions cut 7 bases from V and 5 bases from J, with 18 bases between. The CDR3 has 14 amino acids. CDR1 SGHRS and CDR2 YFSETQ come from the germline V gene.

The chain recombines TRBV7-8 with TRBJ1-5, with 7 bases fitting TRBD1. With V trimmed by 4 bases and J by 5 bases, 11 bases remained unmatched. The CDR3 is 16 residues long. CDR1 and CDR2 from the germline V gene are SGHVS and FQNEAQ. The CDR3 here is CASSSPGQRVHQPQHF. The DNA for the CDR3 is TGTGCCAGCAGCTCTCCGGGACAGAGAGTACATCAGCCCCAGCATTTT.